The sample holds many counts of the clone carrying this T cell receptor beta chain. The target antigen is unknown. This record belongs to a study of T-cell memory formation after mild COVID-19. Study-wide points: Among clones peaking at day 37 in the second wave, SARS-CoV-2 specificity remained unconfirmed.

Germline values: CDR1 SGHDT, CDR2 YYEEEE. CDR3 length: 14 amino acids. The germline V and J ends were trimmed by 6 bases and 0 bases, with 10 bases remaining between them. TCRdb itself ran the 5' RACE reads through MiXCR, one entry per CDR3 protein. This sample yields about 260,000 distinct CDR3 sequences, of which roughly 17% are seen a single time; about a fifth belongs to the top ten. The receptor comes from a man younger than 35 who had mild COVID-19 (a few samples of this study predate the infection). Cell type and time point are not known. The chain recombines TRBV5-6 with TRBJ2-1; no clear D. Sequencing was carried out using PBMCs or a T cell subset sorted from them (not recorded which). The CDR3 nucleotides read TGTGCCAGCATCATCTTGAGCTCCTACAATGAGCAGTTCTTC. Its protein is CASIILSSYNEQFF.